This T cell receptor beta chain was observed in a study of OX40 agonist ivuxolimab in advanced cancers. Regarding the complete study: Ivuxolimab was a fully human IgG2 agonistic monoclonal antibody targeting the costimulatory receptor OX40 (CD134). Intravenous ivuxolimab was administered to patients every 2 weeks at six dose levels: 0.01, 0.1, 0.3, 1.5, 3 and 10 mg/kg. Among the roughly 52 dose-escalation patients, about 19 had hepatocellular carcinoma, around 15 melanoma, 9 renal cell carcinoma and 9 head and neck cancer. In the dose-escalation cohort, about four fifths of patients were male, and the mean age was 60 years with a range of roughly 20 to 79. Prior anti-PD-1, anti-PD-L1 or anti-CTLA-4 therapy was permitted, and checkpoint inhibitors had been received by around 40% of dose-escalation patients. Partial responses were achieved by three dose-escalation patients, of whom one had hepatocellular carcinoma and two had cutaneous melanoma. Peripheral TCRbeta sequencing was intended to test whether TCR sequence diversity was altered and clonal T-cell expansion was caused by ivuxolimab. The paper covers the monotherapy dose-escalation part of the phase I ivuxolimab trial, which included N ≈ 50 patients.

Genomic DNA was extracted from sorted cells for sequencing of the TCRbeta CDR3 region. TCRbeta CDR3 regions were sequenced using the immunoSEQ Assay. This is the immuneACCESS table as TCRdb keeps it, with only in-frame sequences that have V and J called. A part of the clones is gone; compared with another copy, unresolved V genes explain less than half, and the rest is unexplained. A total of approximately 100,000 clones appear in this sample, about 91% of them only once. The leading ten clones occupy around 0.54% of the sample. Patients with autoimmune disease history or receiving systemic immunosuppression were excluded from the trial. In every dose cohort, peripheral blood was drawn for TCR sequencing at baseline, cycle 4 day 1, and cycle 7 day 1. The samples were drawn from a first-in-human, open-label, multicenter phase I dose-escalation trial of ivuxolimab. The trial enrolled adults with locally advanced or metastatic head and neck squamous cell, hepatocellular, melanoma or renal cell carcinoma. Before TCR sequencing, CD4+ T cells and CD8+ T cells from peripheral blood were sorted into separate populations.

For this clone: No cognate antigen has been identified for it. No much larger clone is present one base from it, and per-base qualities are unavailable.

Overall study outcomes, separate from this receptor: Which antigens the clonally expanded peripheral T cells were specific for was not determined. At doses of 0.1 to 3.0 mg/kg, clonal expansion of both CD4+ and CD8+ T cells in blood was seen between baseline and week 6. Low levels of normalized T-cell clonal expansion were also seen in some nonresponding patients. Partial responders in the 0.1-3.0 mg/kg groups had among the lowest normalized peripheral clonal expansion, especially among CD8+ T cells. After ivuxolimab, CD8+ T cells had more expanded clones than CD4+ T cells on average.

The sample was CD4+ or CD8+ T cells sorted from blood, taken in a trial of the OX40 agonist ivuxolimab. The receptor comes from an adult with an advanced solid tumor such as melanoma, head and neck, liver or kidney cancer.

The DNA sequence reads TGTGCCAGCAGTCCGCTCCCATTAGAGGGGGCTGAGGAAAAACTGTTTTTT. Its product reads: CASSPLPLEGAEEKLFF. The sequence joins TRBV27 to TRBJ1-4; TRBD1 agrees with 7 junctional bases. As encoded in the germline V gene (reference sequence), CDR1 is MNHEY while CDR2 is SMNVEV. The CDR3 measures 17 amino acids from cysteine to phenylalanine. CDR3 DNA is the only sequence kept; it has 51 bases, read in frame from the first base. V loses 5 bases at its end and J loses 8 bases; junction bases beyond the gene matches: 17.